A single sample is the source of the 30 T cell receptor beta chains below, sequenced in a study of T cell repertoires and HLA-DP antigens. These receptors' targets are unknown. The data were produced by immunoSEQ multiplex PCR, yet TCRdb's version contains in-frame clones alone and is incomplete. The repertoire consists of 65,000 to 90,000 clones, with roughly 78% occurring once and the leading ten covering 1.5% to 2%. Sequencing input: CD4+ T cells from PBMCs. Every receptor here comes from a man aged 55 to 70 in good health and CMV-seronegative.

This clone was counted a single time. The DNA for the CDR3 is TGTGCCAGCAGTTTATTGGGGACACCTAACACTGAAGCTTTCTTT. Protein sequence: CASSLLGTPNTEAFF. The rearrangement links TRBV27 to TRBJ1-1; perhaps TRBD1 as D (6 bases). CDR3 length: 15 residues. The V end lost 1 base, the J end lost 2 bases, and 11 bases lay between the germline ends. Germline V lookup: CDR1 MNHEY, CDR2 SMNVEV (reference sequence).

The rearrangement uses TRBV18 and TRBJ2-7; 8 nucleotides agree with TRBD1. Losses at the gene ends were 3 bases for V and 1 base for J; bases not matched to a gene: 8. This CDR3 is built from 16 residues. Germline V gene sequence: CDR1 KGHSH, CDR2 LQKENI. The CDR3: CASSPLAGTGSYEQYV. CDR3 bases: TGTGCCAGCTCACCGCTAGCAGGGACAGGTTCCTACGAGCAGTACGTC.

The genes are TRBV19 and TRBJ1-4; D is unresolved. V shed 2 bases and J shed 3 bases, with 16 bases lying between them. Germline V CDR1 and CDR2: LNHDA, SQIVND (reference sequence). This CDR3 has 17 residues. The CDR3 region is CASSIISFLVANEKLFF. DNA of the CDR3: TGTGCCAGTAGTATAATTAGCTTTCTTGTTGCTAATGAAAAACTGTTTTTT.

This chain uses TRBV6-6 with TRBJ1-5; D remains unclear. Trimming cost V 0 bases and J 11 bases, with 5 bases left between them. Germline CDR1 MNHNY, CDR2 SVGAGI (reference sequence). The CDR3 is made up of 11 amino acids. CDR3 nucleotides: TGTGCCAGCAGTTACTCCTATTCCCAGCATTTT. Amino acid sequence: CASSYSYSQHF.

The chain couples TRBV15 to TRBJ2-1; 13 nucleotides match TRBD2. Losses at the gene ends were 1 base for V and 7 bases for J; bases not matched to a gene: 10. Germline CDR1 is LNHNV and CDR2 is YYDKDF (reference sequence). The CDR3 totals 18 residues. The CDR3 is CATSRGPGLAGRSNEQFF. CDR3 nucleotide sequence: TGTGCCACCAGCAGAGGCCCGGGACTAGCGGGACGGTCGAATGAGCAGTTCTTC.

J is TRBJ2-7 and V is TRBV10-3; TRBD1 matches at 7 bases. V dropped 0 bases and J dropped 4; count of bases not matched to a gene: 3. The CDR3 runs to 14 residues. Looked up from germline, CDR1 is ENHRY and CDR2 is SYGVKD. This CDR3 is CAISESNRGYEQYV. The CDR3 DNA reads TGTGCCATCAGTGAGTCGAACAGGGGATACGAGCAGTACGTC.

J is TRBJ2-3 and V is TRBV6-4, with TRBD2 identical over 11 bases. Germline CDR1 and CDR2: MRHNA and SNTAGT. V lost 5 bases, J lost 0 bases, and 4 bases stayed unmatched. The CDR3 has 16 residues. In DNA form, the CDR3 reads TGTGCCAGCAGTTTCCTAGCGGGGGGTAGCACAGATACGCAGTATTTT. Its protein product is CASSFLAGGSTDTQYF.

This clone has only a few counts. The chain couples TRBV6-5 to TRBJ2-2; TRBD2 might be the D (6 bases). The CDR3 sequence is 14 residues long. The V end lost 10 bases, the J end lost 2 bases, and 14 bases lay between the germline ends. CDR1 and CDR2 (germline): MNHEY, SVGAGI. The CDR3 spells CATTRGTNTGELFF. In DNA form, the CDR3 reads TGTGCCACCACGAGAGGGACTAACACCGGGGAGCTGTTTTTT.

The chain uses TRBV5-1 and TRBJ1-1; TRBD1 is a possible D gene (5 bases). Germline loops: CDR1 SGHRS, CDR2 YFSETQ. V lost 4 bases and J 4 bases, leaving 14 bases between the germline ends. The CDR3 spans 14 residues. The CDR3 DNA is TGCGCCAGCAGCACGGACATTACGGGCACTGAAGCTTTCTTT. Translated: CASSTDITGTEAFF.

The V and J genes are TRBV5-1 and TRBJ2-7; TRBD1 aligns across 7 bases. The trim removed 0 bases at V and 3 bases at J, leaving 3 bases unmatched. The CDR3 is 14 residues long. CDR1 and CDR2 (germline): SGHRS, YFSETQ. The CDR3 bases are TGCGCCAGCAGCTTGGGGCCAGGGGGCTACGAGCAGTACGTC. Translated, it gives CASSLGPGGYEQYV.

V gene TRBV11-2 combines with J gene TRBJ1-5; 7 bases match TRBD1. The germline gives CDR1 SGHAT, CDR2 FQNNGV. V lost 2 bases and J lost 5; bases outside the gene matches: 9. This CDR3 has 16 amino acids. The CDR3 coding sequence is TGTGCCAGCAGCTTACGGGCAGGGGGTTTTCATCAGCCCCAGCATTTT. Translation gives CASSLRAGGFHQPQHF.

This clone has only one observation. The chain joins TRBV5-4 to TRBJ2-3, with 7 bases aligning to TRBD2. CDR3 size: 16 residues. CDR1 is SGHNT and CDR2 is YYREEE in the germline V gene (reference sequence). V gave up 7 bases and J gave up 0 bases; unmatched junction bases: 11. This CDR3 is CASGIRAGLSTDTQYF. The DNA for the CDR3 is TGTGCCAGCGGCATCCGAGCGGGGTTGAGCACAGATACGCAGTATTTT. The full variable domain, with the rest looked up from reference TRBV5-4 and TRBJ2-3, is ETGVTQSPTHLIKTRGQQVTLRCSSQSGHNTVSWYQQALGQGPQFIFQYYREEENGRGNFPPRFSGLQFPNYSSELNVNALELDDSALYLCASGIRAGLSTDTQYFGPGTRLTVL.

Notes on this clone: Other DNA variants within this sample encode the same CDR3. The V gene is TRBV9, the J gene TRBJ2-3; D call uncertain. From germline, CDR1 is SGDLS and CDR2 YYNGEE. Trimming took off 0 bases at V and 1 base at J, with 3 bases between the two ends. The CDR3 is 13 amino acids. CDR3 coding DNA: TGTGCCAGCAGCGTAGTCGGCACAGATACGCAGTATTTT. Encoded protein: CASSVVGTDTQYF.

CDR3 sequence (DNA): TGCGCCAGCAGCCAAGTCCGACAGGGGGTCACTGAAGCTTTCTTT. Protein sequence: CASSQVRQGVTEAFF. The chain recombines TRBV4-3 with TRBJ1-1, with 9 bases lining up with TRBD1. The V segment lost 1 base and the J segment 4 bases; nucleotides outside the gene matches: 4. CDR3 size: 15 residues. The V gene's germline CDR1 is LGHNA and CDR2 YSLEER.

The chain uses TRBV7-2 and TRBJ2-1, with D perhaps assigned TRBD1 or TRBD2 (5 bases each). This CDR3 has 16 residues. Germline CDR1 is SGHTA and CDR2 is FQGNSA. The V end was cut by 5 bases, the J end by 5 bases, with 19 bases between. The DNA for the CDR3 is TGTGCCAGCAGCCGCGGTGGGGGAGACGTCCACAATGAGCAGTTCTTC. This encodes CASSRGGGDVHNEQFF.

The chain has TRBV10-2 and TRBJ1-5; D might be TRBD1 (6 bases). CDR3 length: 13 amino acids. Germline V gene sequence: CDR1 WSHSY, CDR2 SAAADI. Trimming removed 6 bases from V and 9 bases from J, with 15 bases in between. CDR3 bases: TGCGCCAGCAGCCTAGACAGGTTCAGGCCCCAGCATTTT. Residues: CASSLDRFRPQHF.

This sequence joins TRBV6-1 and TRBJ1-1; possible D gene TRBD1, 5 bases. This CDR3 region has 15 residues. V was clipped by 4 bases and J by 1 base, with 13 bases between them. The germline V gene encodes CDR1 MNHNS and CDR2 SASEGT. For the CDR3, the DNA is TGTGCCAGCAGTGTTCAGGGAGGAGGGAACACTGAAGCTTTCTTT. The encoded protein is CASSVQGGGNTEAFF.

J is TRBJ2-7 and V is TRBV5-5; 12 nucleotides match TRBD1. The J segment lost 6 bases and the V segment lost 2 bases, leaving 6 bases of the junction unmatched. CDR1 and CDR2 from the germline V gene are SGHKS and YYEKEE (reference sequence). The CDR3 runs 15 residues. The CDR3 spells CASSFNRDRGREQYF. The CDR3 DNA reads TGTGCCAGCAGCTTCAACCGGGACAGGGGGCGCGAGCAGTACTTC.

The J gene is TRBJ2-7, the V gene TRBV7-2; TRBD2 matches 16 bases. The CDR3 is made up of 17 amino acids. Germline V gene data show CDR1 as SGHTA and CDR2 as FQGNSA. With 5 bases clipped from V and 4 bases from J, the junction kept 8 bases outside the gene matches. The CDR3 is CASSQPGLAGGRYEQYF. In DNA, the CDR3 is TGTGCCAGCAGCCAACCGGGACTAGCGGGGGGGCGGTACGAGCAGTACTTC.

This clone has more than one count but fewer than ten. The chain recombines TRBV5-1 with TRBJ2-1; 8 positions match TRBD2. Germline V gives CDR1 SGHRS, CDR2 YFSETQ. J lost 0 bases, V lost 3 bases, and 11 bases had no gene match. This CDR3 has 18 amino acids. For the CDR3, the DNA is TGCGCCAGCAGCTCCACGGGGGGGCTGGGAAGCTCCTACAATGAGCAGTTCTTC. Its protein is CASSSTGGLGSSYNEQFF.

The chain has TRBV19 and TRBJ2-2; TRBD2 aligns across 9 bases. The CDR3 loop spans 13 amino acids. J gave up 4 bases and V 10 bases, and 4 bases lay outside the gene matches. From germline, CDR1 is LNHDA and CDR2 SQIVND (reference sequence). The CDR3 bases are TGTGCCATTAGCGGGAGAACCACCGGGGAGCTGTTTTTT. Residues: CAISGRTTGELFF.

The V and J genes are TRBV9 and TRBJ2-1; 13 bases map to TRBD2. V dropped 3 bases and J dropped 6; count of bases not matched to a gene: 6. Looked up from germline, CDR1 is SGDLS and CDR2 is YYNGEE. This CDR3 has 16 amino acids. The chain's CDR3 is CASSAGTSGIGNEQFF. CDR3 nucleotide sequence: TGTGCCAGCAGCGCCGGGACTAGCGGGATCGGCAATGAGCAGTTCTTC.

This rearrangement joins TRBV28 to TRBJ2-5, with 7 nucleotides matching TRBD2. V lost 3 bases and J lost 3; bases outside the gene matches: 13. From germline, CDR1 is MDHEN and CDR2 SYDVKM. The CDR3 totals 17 residues. In nucleotides, the CDR3 is TGTGCCAGCAGTTTCGATCGCGAGCGGGGAGAGAAAGAGACCCAGTACTTC. Protein sequence: CASSFDRERGEKETQYF. The full variable domain, completed using reference TRBV28 and TRBJ2-5, is DVKVTQSSRYLVKRTGEKVFLECVQDMDHENMFWYRQDPGLGLRLIYFSYDVKMKEKGDIPEGYSVSREKKERFSLILESASTNQTSMYLCASSFDRERGEKETQYFGPGTRLLVL.

The V and J genes are TRBV19 and TRBJ1-6; 11 bases are shared with TRBD1. The CDR3 runs to 16 residues. CDR1 and CDR2 from the germline V gene are LNHDA and SQIVND (reference sequence). V dropped 6 bases and J dropped 4; count of bases not matched to a gene: 5. CDR3 DNA: TGTGCCAGTAGCGGGACAGGGGGGTTGTATAATTCACCCCTCCACTTT. It codes for CASSGTGGLYNSPLHF.

The V gene is TRBV10-3, the J gene TRBJ1-5; D gene unclear. This CDR3 spans 13 amino acids. Germline CDR1 reads ENHRY; CDR2 reads SYGVKD. V dropped 4 bases and J dropped 5 bases, with 9 bases sitting between them. The CDR3 is CAISVGGDQPQHF. CDR3 coding DNA: TGTGCCATCAGTGTGGGAGGAGATCAGCCCCAGCATTTT.

This clone was observed once. This chain connects TRBV9 to TRBJ2-4, with D tentatively TRBD2 (6 bases). Germline V gene data show CDR1 as SGDLS and CDR2 as YYNGEE. The CDR3 totals 13 residues. Trimming took 3 bases from V and 8 from J, leaving 12 bases between them. Here the CDR3 DNA reads TGTGCCAGCAGCGGAAGTTCGGGAGACATTCAGTACTTC. It encodes CASSGSSGDIQYF.

This chain joins TRBV6-6 and TRBJ1-6, with 11 bases matching TRBD1. After removal of 6 bases from V and 4 bases from J, the junction contained 2 bases not matched to a gene. The CDR3 extends over 15 amino acids. Per the germline V gene, CDR1 is MNHNY and CDR2 is SVGAGI (reference sequence). The CDR3 protein is CASSRDRGYNSPLHF. CDR3 nucleotide sequence: TGTGCCAGCAGCCGGGACAGGGGGTATAATTCACCCCTCCACTTT.

The table lists this clone with a count of one. V usage is TRBV18 and J usage is TRBJ2-7; 10 bases align to TRBD1. The CDR3 extends over 14 amino acids. CDR1 KGHSH and CDR2 LQKENI come from the germline V gene. Trimming cost V 5 bases and J 6 bases; bases outside gene matches: 7. CDR3 loop: CASSTGTGVREQYV. CDR3 DNA sequence: TGTGCCAGCTCAACGGGGACAGGGGTCCGCGAGCAGTACGTC.

The chain has TRBV19 and TRBJ1-2; 8 positions match TRBD1. This CDR3 is 12 amino acids long. With 5 bases clipped from V and 7 bases from J, the junction kept 3 bases outside the gene matches. Germline CDR1 LNHDA, CDR2 SQIVND (reference sequence). CDR3 in DNA: TGTGCCAGTAGTCGGACAGGGATTGGCTACACCTTC. The encoded protein is CASSRTGIGYTF.

The chain is built from TRBV28 and TRBJ2-6; 7 bases are shared with TRBD1. The V and J ends lost 5 bases and 2 bases, in that order; junction bases with no gene match: 6. This CDR3 region has 16 residues. Germline CDR1 and CDR2: MDHEN and SYDVKM. CDR3 residues: CASSLDQGAGANVLTF. CDR3 coding DNA: TGTGCCAGCAGTCTAGACCAGGGGGCTGGGGCCAACGTCCTGACTTTC.